This record concerns one T cell receptor beta chain sequence. Its antigen is unidentified. The authors ran a second PCR of roughly 6 to 11 cycles using a sample-barcoded 5' primer and a J-beta primer mix. Each cDNA molecule, via a template-switch adaptor with 12 random nucleotides, was tagged. In TCRdb, the 5' RACE reads were re-called with MiXCR into one record per CDR3 protein. The sample shows over 1,300,000 distinct CDR3 sequences, around 59% of them seen only once. The sample originates from a study of blood T cells in healthy people across ages. The V and J ends lost 8 bases and 5 bases, in that order; junction bases with no gene match: 7. This CDR3 comprises 14 residues. Germline loops: CDR1 MNHNS, CDR2 SASEGT. Healthy Caucasian individuals from Russia aged roughly 6 to 90 served as donors. Findings and caveats of the study: While age rose, TCR beta diversity per million T cells dropped in a roughly linear way. Long-lived and aged donors differed, with more naive CD4+ cells and higher diversity in the long-lived.

The sample comprised blood. The clonotype was recovered from a young man in good health. The chain recombines TRBV6-1 with TRBJ2-3; 10 nucleotides agree with TRBD2. The DNA for the CDR3 is TGTGCCAGCGCCAGCGGGGGGGTTGGAGATACGCAGTATTTT. It is translated as CASASGGVGDTQYF.